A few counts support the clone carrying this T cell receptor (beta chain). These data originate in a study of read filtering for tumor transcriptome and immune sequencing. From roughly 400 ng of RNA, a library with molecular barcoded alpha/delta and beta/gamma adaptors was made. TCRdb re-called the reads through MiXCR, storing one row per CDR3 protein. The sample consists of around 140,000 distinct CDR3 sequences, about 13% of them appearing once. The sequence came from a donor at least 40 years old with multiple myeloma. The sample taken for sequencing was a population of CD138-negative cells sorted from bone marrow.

CDR3 amino acids: CSAPGQVNTEAFF. The CDR3 DNA sequence: TGCAGTGCTCCGGGACAGGTGAACACTGAAGCTTTCTTT. This rearrangement joins TRBV20-1 to TRBJ1-1; TRBD1 aligns across 8 bases. The CDR3 has 13 amino acids. CDR1 and CDR2 from the germline V gene are DFQATT and SNEGSKA (reference sequence). Losses at the gene ends were 5 bases for V and 0 bases for J; bases not matched to a gene: 2.